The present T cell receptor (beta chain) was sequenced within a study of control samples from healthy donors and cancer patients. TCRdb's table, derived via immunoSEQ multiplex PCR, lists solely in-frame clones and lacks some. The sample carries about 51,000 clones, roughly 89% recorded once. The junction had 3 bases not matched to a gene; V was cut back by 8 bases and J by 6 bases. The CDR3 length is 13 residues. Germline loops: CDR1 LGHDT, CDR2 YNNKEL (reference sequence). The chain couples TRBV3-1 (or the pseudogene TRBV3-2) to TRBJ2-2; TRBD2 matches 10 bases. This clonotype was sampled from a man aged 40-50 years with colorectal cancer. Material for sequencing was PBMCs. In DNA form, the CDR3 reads TGTGCCAGCCAGCGGGAGGGCCCCGGGGAGCTGTTTTTT. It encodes CASQREGPGELFF.